This T cell receptor (beta chain) was documented in a study of blood T cell repertoires in COVID-19. The germline CDR1 and CDR2 sequences are MDHEN and SYDVKM. V lost 4 bases and J lost 7, with 31 bases in between. The CDR3 runs to 19 residues. Per the original data handling: Reference gene primers were amplified, and this amplification served to estimate nucleated cell counts. Sequencing used immunoSEQ multiplex PCR; TCRdb keeps in-frame clones, though not all of them. The V and J calls and clone size are taken from that table; D and trimming were inferred from the DNA. The table shows approximately 210,000 clones, with 70% to 90% occurring only once.

Sequencing was done on a sample of peripheral blood. This clonotype originated in a woman between 35 and 50 years old who had recovered from COVID-19. This rearrangement joins TRBV28 to TRBJ1-1, with D possibly TRBD1 on 6 matching bases. CDR3 protein: CASSSTRGAAVRLLFEAFF. The CDR3 region has the DNA TGTGCCAGCAGTTCAACCCGGGGGGCGGCAGTTCGGTTGCTCTTTGAAGCTTTCTTT.